This passage covers 13 T cell receptor beta chains from one sample sequenced in a study of shared clonotypes between healthy human individuals. Repertoires were generated with immunoSEQ multiplex PCR, while TCRdb's copy carries only in-frame clones and drops some. The sample includes some 1,100,000 clones, approximately 80% of them seen just once. The source material was memory CD4+ T cells from PBMCs. Subset indicated: CD45RA-negative fraction. All receptors come from a man aged 18 to 35 in good health. Some clones in this sample may be carry-over from other donors' samples.

The V gene is TRBV29-1, the J gene TRBJ2-1; no clear D. This CDR3 has 12 residues. The germline V gene encodes CDR1 SQVTM and CDR2 ANQGSEA. Trimming removed 4 bases from V and 7 bases from J, with 11 bases in between. The DNA of the CDR3 is TGCAGCGTTGTCAAGGGTGGGAATGAGCAGTTCTTC. Translating gives CSVVKGGNEQFF.

This chain joins TRBV25-1 and TRBJ1-3; maybe TRBD1 (6 bases). V was clipped by 6 bases and J by 0 bases, with 12 bases between them. Germline-derived CDR1 and CDR2 are MGHDK and SYGVNS. This CDR3 region has 15 residues. The CDR3 DNA reads TGTGCCAGCAGGTCAGAGGGGGGCTCTGGAAACACCATATATTTT. It codes for CASRSEGGSGNTIYF. Drawing the rest from reference TRBV25-1 and TRBJ1-3, the complete variable domain is EADIYQTPRYLVIGTGKKITLECSQTMGHDKMYWYQQDPGMELHLIHYSYGVNSTEKGDLSSESTVSRIRTEHFPLTLESARPSHTSQYLCASRSEGGSGNTIYFGEGSWLTVV.

The gene calls are TRBV18 and TRBJ1-2; TRBD1 is a possible D gene (5 bases). Per germline, CDR1 KGHSH and CDR2 LQKENI. CDR3 size: 14 residues. The V gene lost 0 bases and the J gene lost 2 bases, with 7 bases spanning the gap. The CDR3 nucleotides read TGTGCCAGCTCACCACCGGCAGGGAACTATGGCTACACCTTC. This codes for CASSPPAGNYGYTF. Full variable domain (rest looked up from reference TRBV18 and TRBJ1-2): NAGVMQNPRHLVRRRGQEARLRCSPMKGHSHVYWYRQLPEEGLKFMVYLQKENIIDESGMPKERFSAEFPKEGPSILRIQQVVRGDSAAYFCASSPPAGNYGYTFGSGTRLTVV.

The chain couples TRBV7-9 to TRBJ1-2; 9 bases fit TRBD1. This CDR3 contains 14 residues. Trimming removed 5 bases from V and 4 bases from J; junction bases left unmatched: 5. From germline, CDR1 is SEHNR and CDR2 FQNEAQ (reference sequence). This CDR3 reads CASSVRDRVYGYTF. The DNA of the CDR3 is TGTGCCAGCAGCGTCCGGGACAGGGTCTATGGCTACACCTTC. Based on the CDR3 plus reference TRBV7-9 and TRBJ1-2, the full variable domain is DTGVSQNPRHKITKRGQNVTFRCDPISEHNRLYWYRQTLGQGPEFLTYFQNEAQLEKSRLLSDRFSAERPKGSFSTLEIQRTEQGDSAMYLCASSVRDRVYGYTFGSGTRLTVV.

The rearrangement uses TRBV28 and TRBJ1-3, with D tentatively TRBD1 (6 bases). Germline V gene data show CDR1 as MDHEN and CDR2 as SYDVKM. Trimming took 6 bases from V and 11 from J, leaving 20 bases between them. There are 14 residues in the CDR3. CDR3 region: CASSPDRTLRAIYF. The CDR3 DNA is TGTGCCAGCAGCCCAGACAGGACCCTCCGCGCCATATATTTT.

This clone showed up just once. The V and J genes are TRBV30 and TRBJ2-3; TRBD2 matches 8 bases. The germline CDR1 and CDR2 sequences are GTSNPN and SVGIG (reference sequence). CDR3 length equals 14 residues. V lost 4 bases to trimming and J lost 2 bases; unmatched junction nucleotides: 5. CDR3 amino acids: CAWNRLASTDTQYF. The CDR3 DNA sequence: TGTGCCTGGAACCGACTAGCGTCCACAGATACGCAGTATTTT.

This clone was seen once. The V call is TRBV7-2, the J call TRBJ2-3; tentatively, D is TRBD2 (5 bases). Trimming pared 2 bases from V and 2 bases from J, leaving 14 bases between. CDR3 size: 16 residues. The germline V gene has CDR1 SGHTA and CDR2 FQGNSA. The CDR3 DNA is TGTGCCAGCAGCTTAATAGCGCCGATCCCCACAGATACGCAGTATTTT. Translated: CASSLIAPIPTDTQYF.

The chain combines TRBV11-2 with TRBJ1-1; no definite D call. With 5 bases removed from V and 2 bases from J, the gap between germline ends came to 15 bases. The CDR3 is made up of 15 amino acids. Germline-derived CDR1 and CDR2 are SGHAT and FQNNGV. The CDR3 region is CASSPGVGYNTEAFF. The CDR3 DNA follows: TGTGCCAGCAGCCCCGGAGTAGGGTACAACACTGAAGCTTTCTTT.

Notes on this clone: This same CDR3 is encoded by further DNA sequences in the sample. The rearrangement links TRBV30 to TRBJ2-3; D is unclear. Looked up from germline, CDR1 is GTSNPN and CDR2 is SVGIG (reference sequence). Deletions cut 1 base from V and 0 bases from J, with 2 bases between. The CDR3 totals 12 residues. Here the CDR3 reads CAWSDSTDTQYF. CDR3 bases: TGTGCCTGGAGTGATAGCACAGATACGCAGTATTTT.

This clone was seen only a few times. The sample carries other DNA sequences with the same CDR3. The chain uses TRBV15 and TRBJ2-3; D remains ambiguous. CDR3 length equals 13 residues. CDR1 is LNHNV and CDR2 is YYDKDF in the germline V gene (reference sequence). Trimming left V 0 bases short and J 2 bases short, with 3 bases between. The CDR3 DNA reads TGTGCCACCAGCAGAGATCCCACAGATACGCAGTATTTT. Residues: CATSRDPTDTQYF.

The chain has TRBV7-7 and TRBJ2-7; the D is unclear. Trimming cost V 1 base and J 0 bases, with 7 bases left between them. The CDR3 is 14 residues long. Germline V gene sequence: CDR1 SSHAT, CDR2 FNYEAQ (reference sequence). CDR3 DNA sequence: TGTGCCAGCAGCTTAGTAGTAGACTCCTACGAGCAGTACTTC. It translates to CASSLVVDSYEQYF.

This rearrangement joins TRBV7-6 to TRBJ2-3; D gene ambiguous. The CDR3 is 14 residues long. Looked up from germline, CDR1 is SGHVS and CDR2 is FNYEAQ. V was pared by 2 bases and J by 2 bases, with 8 bases between. CDR3 protein: CASSLSRDTDTQYF. In DNA form, the CDR3 reads TGTGCCAGCAGCTTATCTCGCGACACAGATACGCAGTATTTT.

The rearrangement joins TRBV7-9 to TRBJ1-1; D not resolved. CDR3 length: 11 residues. Trimming took off 5 bases at V and 11 bases at J, with 12 bases between the two ends. Looked up from germline, CDR1 is SEHNR and CDR2 is FQNEAQ (reference sequence). Written as DNA, the CDR3 is TGTGCCAGCAGCGATCAGGATAGGGCTTTCTTT. It specifies CASSDQDRAFF.